This T cell receptor (beta chain) derives from a study of T-cell reconstitution after alpha-beta-depleted transplantation in children (dated by TCRdb to the mid-2010s). For the wider study: Using TCR repertoire profiling, the study quantitatively followed how T-cell immune reconstitution unfolded in children after TCRalphabeta/CD19-depleted allogeneic hematopoietic cell transplantation.

In this sample, this clonotype turned up a few times. What this receptor recognizes is not known. Base qualities are not at hand, and no much larger clone is one base apart. Preparation of the library involved PCR. TCRdb records Illumina HiSeq 2500 as the sequencer. Molecular barcoding was employed in the preparation of TCR libraries, with unique molecular identifiers being used to normalize TCRbeta repertoire quantification. Clones were called with MiXCR by TCRdb after fastp trimmed the public reads at Q25, and only in-frame beta chains were retained. All rows with the same CDR3 protein become a single entry with the most common DNA and genes. The sample table records about 900,000 distinct CDR3 sequences; less than 30% of these occur just once. About 28% of the sample is in the top ten clones. According to the study, the label for this sample's treatment or condition signals: allogeneic hematopoietic cell transplantation with graft depleted of TCRalphabeta T cells and CD19 B cells. TCRalphabeta/CD19-depleted allogeneic hematopoietic cell grafts were given to the transplant recipients, all of whom were children.

What the research found in general, with its limitations: The apparently early recovery of alphabetaT-cell counts about two months after transplant reportedly depended on only several hundred rapidly expanded clones that came from non-depleted graft cells. The high TCRbeta diversity at day 60 in some patients was ascribed to recipient T cells and intrathymic progenitors that had survived conditioning. The frequencies of hyperexpanded clones fell over the following months, and after one year, T-cell counts and TCRbeta diversity were mostly attributed to newly produced T cells.

The junction carries 13 bases between V and J, which are trimmed by 4 bases and 2 bases respectively. CDR1 and CDR2 are read off the germline V gene as MNHEY and SVGAGI. From the cysteine through the phenylalanine, the CDR3 covers 15 amino acids. Just CDR3 DNA is preserved here, 45 bases in frame from base 1. The sequences come from PBMCs, mostly from graft donor cells, collected 360 days after TCRalphabeta/CD19-depleted stem cell transplant. The TCR sequence derives from a boy under two years old who had a stem cell transplant for SCID, so the T cells may come from the graft donor. This chain is built from TRBV6-5 and TRBJ2-3; the D segment could be TRBD1, given 5 matching bases. The nucleotide sequence is given as TGTGCCAGCAGTTTGGACATAAGGTCCACAGATACGCAGTATTTT. It specifies CASSLDIRSTDTQYF.